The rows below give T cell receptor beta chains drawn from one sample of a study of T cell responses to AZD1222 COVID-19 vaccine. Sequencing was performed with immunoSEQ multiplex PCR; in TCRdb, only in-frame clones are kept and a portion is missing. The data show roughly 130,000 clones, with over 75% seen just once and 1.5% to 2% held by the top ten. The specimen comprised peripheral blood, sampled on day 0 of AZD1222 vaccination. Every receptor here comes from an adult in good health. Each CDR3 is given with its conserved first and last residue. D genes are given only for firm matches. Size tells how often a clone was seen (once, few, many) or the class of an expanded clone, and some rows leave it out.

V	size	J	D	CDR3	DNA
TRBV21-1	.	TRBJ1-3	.	CASSEGGDTAHSGNTIYF	TGTGCCAGCAGCGAAGGAGGGGACACTGCTCACTCTGGAAACACCATATATTTT
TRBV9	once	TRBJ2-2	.	CASSVGGSRNTGELFF	TGTGCCAGCAGCGTAGGGGGTAGCCGAAACACCGGGGAGCTGTTTTTT
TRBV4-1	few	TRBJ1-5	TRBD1	CASRGTGQRQGNQPQHF	TGCGCCAGCAGGGGGACAGGACAGCGGCAGGGCAATCAGCCCCAGCATTTT
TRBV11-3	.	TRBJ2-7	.	CASSTTGLSYEQYF	TGTGCCAGCAGCACTACGGGGCTCTCCTACGAGCAGTACTTC
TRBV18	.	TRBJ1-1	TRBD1	CASSPPEGARTEAFF	TGTGCCAGCTCACCACCGGAGGGGGCGAGGACTGAAGCTTTCTTT
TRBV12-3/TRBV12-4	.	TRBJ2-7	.	CASSFGLPYEQYF	TGTGCCAGCAGTTTCGGCCTTCCCTATGAGCAGTACTTC
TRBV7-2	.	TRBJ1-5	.	CASSLGPARDLNQPQHF	TGTGCCAGCAGCTTAGGTCCGGCCAGGGACCTCAATCAGCCCCAGCATTTT
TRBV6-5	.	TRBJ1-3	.	CASSYAGNTIYF	TGTGCCAGCAGTTATGCTGGAAACACCATATATTTT
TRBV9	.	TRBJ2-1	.	CASSETGASSYNEQFF	TGTGCCAGCAGCGAGACGGGGGCGAGCTCCTACAATGAGCAGTTCTTC
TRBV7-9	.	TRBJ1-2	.	CASSLVGGYGYTF	TGTGCCAGCAGCTTAGTGGGGGGCTACGGCTACACCTTC
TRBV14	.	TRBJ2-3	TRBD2	CASSRTSGRADTQYF	TGTGCCAGCAGCCGGACTAGCGGGAGGGCGGATACGCAGTATTTT
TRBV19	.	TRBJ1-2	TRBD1	CASSPRVTGGFYGYTF	TGTGCCAGTAGTCCAAGGGTGACAGGGGGTTTTTATGGCTACACCTTC
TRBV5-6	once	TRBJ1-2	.	CASILQEFPVYGYTF	TGTGCCAGCATCCTCCAAGAATTTCCGGTCTATGGCTACACCTTC
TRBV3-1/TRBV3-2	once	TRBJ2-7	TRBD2	CASRGGGEQYF	TGTGCCAGCAGAGGCGGGGGCGAGCAGTACTTC
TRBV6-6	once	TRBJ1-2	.	CASSLGNPGRTFYGYTF	TGTGCCAGCAGTCTAGGGAATCCGGGACGGACTTTCTATGGCTACACCTTC
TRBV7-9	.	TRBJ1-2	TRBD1	CASSFRQGNYGYTF	TGTGCCAGCAGCTTCCGACAGGGGAACTATGGCTACACCTTC
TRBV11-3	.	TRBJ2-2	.	CASSRDVTGELFF	TGTGCCAGCAGCCGGGACGTAACCGGGGAGCTGTTTTTT
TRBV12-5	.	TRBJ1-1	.	CASGLSVLNTEAFF	TGTGCTAGTGGTTTGTCGGTTTTGAACACTGAAGCTTTCTTT
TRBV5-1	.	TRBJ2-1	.	CASSSAAEQFF	TGCGCCAGCAGCTCAGCGGCTGAGCAGTTCTTC
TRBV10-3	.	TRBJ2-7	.	CAISELGEQYF	TGTGCCATCAGTGAGCTGGGGGAGCAGTACTTC
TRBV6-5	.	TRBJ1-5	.	CASSSEVGNQPQHF	TGTGCCAGCAGCTCTGAGGTCGGGAATCAGCCCCAGCATTTT
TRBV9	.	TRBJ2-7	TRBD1	CASSDRDRAVYEQYF	TGTGCCAGCAGCGACCGGGACAGGGCAGTTTACGAGCAGTACTTC
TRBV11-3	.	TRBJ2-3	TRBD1	CASSLGRTGGNTQYF	TGTGCCAGCAGCTTAGGGAGGACAGGGGGAAATACGCAGTATTTT
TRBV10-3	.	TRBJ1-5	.	CATNVGGVDQPQHF	TGTGCCACCAACGTGGGGGGTGTAGATCAGCCCCAGCATTTT
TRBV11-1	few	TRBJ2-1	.	CASSLSVDEQFF	TGTGCCAGCAGCTTGAGTGTCGATGAGCAGTTCTTC
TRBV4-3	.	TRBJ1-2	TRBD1	CASSQGTGGGSGYTF	TGCGCCAGCAGCCAAGGTACAGGGGGCGGTAGTGGCTACACCTTC
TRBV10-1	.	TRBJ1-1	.	CASSDGGIGRGVEAFF	TGCGCCAGCAGTGACGGGGGGATTGGGCGAGGAGTTGAAGCTTTCTTT
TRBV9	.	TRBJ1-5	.	CASSPSGRLPGESNQPQHF	TGTGCCAGCAGCCCAAGCGGCAGACTGCCGGGCGAGAGCAATCAGCCCCAGCATTTT
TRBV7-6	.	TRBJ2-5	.	CASSLGTSYQETQYF	TGTGCCAGCAGCTTAGGGACGTCGTACCAAGAGACCCAGTACTTC
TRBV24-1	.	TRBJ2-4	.	CATSDAQGPAKNIQYF	TGTGCCACCAGTGATGCACAGGGTCCAGCCAAAAACATTCAGTACTTC
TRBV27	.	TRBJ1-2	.	CASSLSPGDRNGYTF	TGTGCCAGCAGTCTAAGCCCAGGGGATCGGAATGGCTACACCTTC
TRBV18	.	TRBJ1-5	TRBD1	CASSPGQGYLQPQHF	TGTGCCAGCTCACCGGGACAGGGATATTTGCAGCCCCAGCATTTT